The 17 T cell receptor beta chains in this list originate from one sample, sequenced in a study of identical twins. TCRdb used MiXCR to reprocess the 5' RACE reads, holding one entry per CDR3 protein. The table lists 650,000 to 800,000 distinct CDR3 sequences, 8.5% to 9% of them singletons. This same sample was also part of a study on yellow fever vaccine responses in identical twins.

The sample taken for sequencing was PBMCs. The receptors here all came from a woman younger than 30 in good health.

CDR3 sequence (DNA): TGTGCCAGCAGCTTTGGGGCGACCCCCCAAGAGACCCAGTACTTC. It is translated as CASSFGATPQETQYF. V usage is TRBV7-9 and J usage is TRBJ2-5, with a tentative D call TRBD1 (5 bases). Germline values: CDR1 SEHNR, CDR2 FQNEAQ (reference sequence). With 3 bases removed from V and 1 base from J, the gap between germline ends came to 12 bases. The CDR3 consists of 15 residues.

This clonotype has a count of ten or more. V gene TRBV12-3 or TRBV12-4 combines with J gene TRBJ1-2; the D gene is possibly TRBD1 (5 bases). V was cut by 0 bases and J by 5 bases, with 10 bases left in between. The CDR3 is 14 amino acids. The CDR3: CASSLAGDDYGYTF. The CDR3 region has the DNA TGTGCCAGCAGTTTAGCAGGGGATGATTATGGCTACACCTTC.

The genes are TRBV7-9 and TRBJ1-5, with 8 bases matching TRBD1. The length of the CDR3 is 15 residues. With 2 bases clipped from V and 4 bases from J, the junction kept 4 bases outside the gene matches. CDR1 SEHNR and CDR2 FQNEAQ come from the germline V gene (reference sequence). As DNA, the CDR3 is TGTGCCAGCAGCTTAACAGGGGGAACGAATCAGCCCCAGCATTTT. This translates into CASSLTGGTNQPQHF.

This chain uses TRBV11-2 with TRBJ2-7; 15 nucleotides agree with TRBD2. Germline CDR1 is SGHAT and CDR2 is FQNNGV. The CDR3 spans 14 residues. Trimming removed 4 bases from V and 12 bases from J; junction bases left unmatched: 7. The CDR3 reads CASSWGLAGGRPYF. In DNA form, the CDR3 reads TGTGCCAGCAGCTGGGGACTAGCGGGAGGCCGACCGTACTTC.

The J gene is TRBJ1-2, the V gene TRBV13, with D perhaps matching TRBD1 (6 bases). CDR1 and CDR2 (germline): PRHDT, FYEKMQ (reference sequence). The CDR3 has 14 residues. With 3 bases removed from V and 3 bases from J, the gap between germline ends came to 11 bases. The CDR3 protein is CASSLGARDYGYTF. The CDR3 nucleotides read TGTGCCAGCAGCTTGGGGGCCAGAGACTATGGCTACACCTTC.

V usage is TRBV29-1 and J usage is TRBJ2-3; 11 nucleotides agree with TRBD2. After removal of 7 bases from V and 8 bases from J, the junction contained 11 bases not matched to a gene. CDR1 is SQVTM and CDR2 is ANQGSEA in the germline V gene. This CDR3 is 14 amino acids long. The CDR3 DNA is TGCAGCGGAAGAATAGCGGGAGGGGCAAGTACGCAGTATTTT. The encoded protein is CSGRIAGGASTQYF.

The V gene is TRBV10-1, the J gene TRBJ2-3; tentatively, D is TRBD1 (7 bases). The CDR3 spans 14 residues. Trimming cost V 7 bases and J 2 bases, with 13 bases left between them. Germline V gene lookup returns CDR1 WNHNN and CDR2 SYGVQD (reference sequence). In DNA, the CDR3 is TGCGCCAGCACCGACAGGGAGGACACAGATACGCAGTATTTT. This translates into CASTDREDTDTQYF.

This clonotype was counted many times. The V call is TRBV29-1, the J call TRBJ2-3; D not resolved. Germline lookup yields CDR1 SQVTM and CDR2 ANQGSEA. Between the trimmed V and J ends, which lost 5 bases and 1 base, there was a span of 16 bases. The CDR3 has 15 residues. The CDR3, as DNA: TGCAGCGTTCGTGAAGGGTTTGTAGGCACAGATACGCAGTATTTT. This gives the protein CSVREGFVGTDTQYF.

This clonotype was seen many times. The CDR3 here is CASSRLRSEQYF. In DNA, the CDR3 is TGTGCCAGCAGCCGCCTCAGAAGCGAGCAGTACTTC. The rearrangement links TRBV3-1 to TRBJ2-7; D gene ambiguous. CDR1 LGHDT and CDR2 YNNKEL come from the germline V gene (reference sequence). CDR3 length: 12 residues. V was pared by 4 bases and J by 6 bases, with 10 bases between.

This clonotype was observed a handful of times. V and J are TRBV14 and TRBJ1-1; D gene ambiguous. CDR3 length: 13 residues. V was pared by 0 bases and J by 6 bases, with 8 bases between. Germline-derived CDR1 and CDR2 are SGHDN and FVKESK. CDR3 nucleotides: TGTGCCAGCAGCCAAGAAGAACACCCTGAAGCTTTCTTT. Its protein product is CASSQEEHPEAFF.

This clonotype was counted ten times or more. The V call is TRBV6-1, the J call TRBJ2-1; D might be TRBD1 (6 bases). Looked up from germline, CDR1 is MNHNS and CDR2 is SASEGT. The CDR3 covers 14 residues. V dropped 5 bases and J dropped 0 bases, with 8 bases sitting between them. For the CDR3, the DNA is TGTGCCAGCAGTCAGGACAGCTCCTACAATGAGCAGTTCTTC. Translating it yields CASSQDSSYNEQFF.

The chain recombines TRBV9 with TRBJ2-3; a weak D match, TRBD1 (6 bases). The V and J ends lost 4 bases and 10 bases respectively, with 19 bases between them. Germline V gives CDR1 SGDLS, CDR2 YYNGEE. The CDR3 has 14 amino acids. Here the CDR3 reads CASSSGTPGFAQYF. The DNA of the CDR3 is TGTGCCAGCAGCTCCGGGACACCCGGTTTTGCGCAGTATTTT.

This clonotype has more than one count but fewer than ten. This chain uses TRBV24-1 with TRBJ2-5; 9 bases align to TRBD1. The V and J ends lost 4 bases and 6 bases, in that order; junction bases with no gene match: 5. Germline values: CDR1 KGHDR, CDR2 SFDVKD. This CDR3 contains 14 residues. CDR3 residues: CATSERTGAKTQYF. The DNA of the CDR3 is TGTGCCACCAGTGAGAGGACAGGGGCGAAGACCCAGTACTTC.

This clonotype came up many times. The chain is built from TRBV7-9 and TRBJ2-7, with D possibly TRBD2 on 5 matching bases. The CDR3 extends over 13 amino acids. V was clipped by 6 bases and J by 2 bases, with 11 bases between them. From germline, CDR1 is SEHNR and CDR2 FQNEAQ (reference sequence). This CDR3 is CASSLPGTYEQYF. Here the CDR3 DNA reads TGTGCCAGCAGTTTGCCCGGGACCTACGAGCAGTACTTC.

The sample holds many counts of this clonotype. The V call is TRBV29-1, the J call TRBJ1-1; no reliable D call. The CDR3 is 14 amino acids. V gave up 4 bases and J gave up 0 bases, with 12 bases separating them. The germline V gene has CDR1 SQVTM and CDR2 ANQGSEA. The DNA of the CDR3 is TGCAGCGTTGTGTCGGACCTTTTGAACACTGAAGCTTTCTTT. This sequence encodes CSVVSDLLNTEAFF.

This chain uses TRBV7-9 with TRBJ1-2; D not certain. V lost 2 bases to trimming and J lost 8 bases, with 12 bases between them. The CDR3 length is 13 residues. The V gene's germline CDR1 is SEHNR and CDR2 FQNEAQ (reference sequence). CDR3 DNA: TGTGCCAGCAGCTTATTCGTTGAGGGAGGCTACACCTTC. Translated: CASSLFVEGGYTF. The whole variable domain, filled in from reference TRBV7-9 and TRBJ1-2, reads DTGVSQNPRHKITKRGQNVTFRCDPISEHNRLYWYRQTLGQGPEFLTYFQNEAQLEKSRLLSDRFSAERPKGSFSTLEIQRTEQGDSAMYLCASSLFVEGGYTFGSGTRLTVV.

This rearrangement joins TRBV15 to TRBJ2-2; tentative D call: TRBD2 (6 bases). This CDR3 is built from 14 residues. V was clipped by 5 bases and J by 3 bases, with 10 bases between them. CDR1 is LNHNV and CDR2 is YYDKDF in the germline V gene (reference sequence). The CDR3, as DNA: TGTGCCACCAGCCTAGGGGAGGACACCGGGGAGCTGTTTTTT. Its translation is CATSLGEDTGELFF. Combining the CDR3 with reference TRBV15 and TRBJ2-2 gives the whole variable domain DAMVIQNPRYQVTQFGKPVTLSCSQTLNHNVMYWYQQKSSQAPKLLFHYYDKDFNNEADTPDNFQSRRPNTSFCFLDIRSPGLGDTAMYLCATSLGEDTGELFFGEGSRLTVL.